This is a list of T cell receptor beta chains from one sample in a study of T cells in tumors after PD-1 blockade. Here immunoSEQ multiplex PCR was the method, and the copy in TCRdb shows in-frame clones only, minus some. The sample includes around 25,000 clones, around four fifths seen only once; the top ten take approximately 12%. Sample: PBMCs, taken after anti-PD-1 treatment. The receptors originated from a human donor with basal cell carcinoma. The CDR3 runs from the conserved cysteine through the conserved F or W. The order of the fields is V gene, J gene, D gene, clone size, CDR3 DNA, CDR3 protein. A D gene is named only where the DNA matches it firmly. Size values are once, few and many counts, or a class for expanded clones, and some rows have none.

>TRBV11-3|TRBJ1-6|TRBD1|-
TGTGCCAGCAAACGGACAGGGGATAATTCACCCCTCCACTTT
CASKRTGDNSPLHF
>TRBV11-3|TRBJ1-1|TRBD1|-
TGTGCCAGCAGGACAGGGGATTCCTCTACTGGAACTTTCTTT
CASRTGDSSTGTFF
>TRBV6-5|TRBJ1-3|TRBD1|-
TGTGCCAGCAGACGACAGGGGTCACTGGGCACCATATATTTT
CASRRQGSLGTIYF
>TRBV5-1|TRBJ1-1|-|-
TGCGCCAGCAGCTTGGAGGGACACAGCACTGAAGCTTTCTTT
CASSLEGHSTEAFF
>TRBV7-2|TRBJ1-1|-|-
TGTGCCAGCAGCTTAGTTGGGACATTTGAAGCTTTCTTT
CASSLVGTFEAFF
>TRBV5-3|TRBJ1-4|TRBD1|-
TGTGCCAGAAGCTTAGGGACAGCAATATCCCCAGCTCGCGGGGAAAAACTGTTTTTT
CARSLGTAISPARGEKLFF
>TRBV15|TRBJ2-1|TRBD2|-
TGTGCCACCAGCAGAGGTTCGGGAACTAGCGGTTCCTACAATGAGCAGTTCTTC
CATSRGSGTSGSYNEQFF
>TRBV13|TRBJ2-7|-|-
TGTGCCAGCAGCTTAGGGGACCGGAGGGAGCAGTACTTC
CASSLGDRREQYF
>TRBV9|TRBJ1-1|-|-
TGTGCCAGCAGCGTTACCGGGGCCACGAACACTGAAGCTTTCTTT
CASSVTGATNTEAFF
>TRBV7-9|TRBJ1-2|-|-
TGTGCCAGCAGCTTAATGGTCCCAGGCGGCTACACCTTC
CASSLMVPGGYTF
>TRBV12-3/TRBV12-4|TRBJ2-3|-|-
TGTGCCAGCAGTTGGTACACAGATACGCAGTATTTT
CASSWYTDTQYF
>TRBV29-1|TRBJ2-3|-|-
TGCAGCGTCCCGTTTTCCGTTACCAATACGCAGTATTTT
CSVPFSVTNTQYF
>TRBV30|TRBJ2-5|TRBD1|once
TGTGCCTGGAGTGTGACAGGGAAACTACAAGAGACCCAGTACTTC
CAWSVTGKLQETQYF
>TRBV5-4|TRBJ2-6|TRBD1|medium-sized
TGTGCCAGCAGCTCGGGACAGCCCGGGGCCAACGTCCTGACTTTC
CASSSGQPGANVLTF
>TRBV5-5|TRBJ1-6|-|-
TGTGCCAGCAGCGGGGGAGGGTCAAGTAGTTCACCCCTCCACTTT
CASSGGGSSSSPLHF
>TRBV2|TRBJ2-3|-|-
TGTGCCAGCAGTGACCTAGCGCTTCCGACCCGAGGAGATACGCAGTATTTT
CASSDLALPTRGDTQYF
>TRBV5-4|TRBJ2-1|-|-
TGTGCCAGCAGTCTCCCCAGCCCCGGGTTGAACTTGGATGAGCAGTTCTTC
CASSLPSPGLNLDEQFF
>TRBV7-2|TRBJ2-3|TRBD2|-
TGTGCCAGCAGCTCTAGCGGGGGGCGCACAGATACGCAGTATTTT
CASSSSGGRTDTQYF
>TRBV5-4|TRBJ2-5|TRBD1|-
TGTGCCAGCAGCTACGGACAGGGGCCAGAGACCCAGTACTTC
CASSYGQGPETQYF
>TRBV5-6|TRBJ2-5|-|-
TGTGCCAGCAGTATACGACAGGGACTTGGGAAGGCGGAGACCCAGTACTTC
CASSIRQGLGKAETQYF
>TRBV13|TRBJ1-2|TRBD1|-
TGTGCCAGCAGCATAACAGGGGAAGGCTACACCTTC
CASSITGEGYTF
>TRBV18|TRBJ1-1|-|-
TGTGCCAGCTCACCAGACATGAACACTGAAGCTTTCTTT
CASSPDMNTEAFF